The 27 T cell receptor beta chains reported below all come from one sample, sequenced in a study of OX40 agonist ivuxolimab in advanced cancers. Sequencing used immunoSEQ multiplex PCR; TCRdb keeps in-frame clones, though not all of them. This sample has roughly 100,000 clones, with approximately 85% found just once. The sequencing here drew on CD4+ or CD8+ T cells sorted from blood, taken in a trial of the OX40 agonist ivuxolimab. The receptor set was obtained from an adult with an advanced solid tumor such as melanoma, head and neck, liver or kidney cancer.

The V and J genes are TRBV30 and TRBJ2-2; no clear D gene. This CDR3 region has 13 residues. Germline loops: CDR1 GTSNPN, CDR2 SVGIG (reference sequence). V shed 1 base and J shed 6 bases, with 9 bases lying between them. The CDR3 bases are TGTGCCTGGAGTGCAACGATCTCCGGGGAGCTGTTTTTT. Translated: CAWSATISGELFF.

In its sample, this clone was seen once. The chain is built from TRBV27 and TRBJ2-1, with TRBD2 matching 7 bases. Germline V gene data show CDR1 as MNHEY and CDR2 as SMNVEV (reference sequence). The CDR3 consists of 19 residues. V trimming: 5 bases; J trimming: 0 bases; junction bases outside the gene matches: 16. CDR3 bases: TGTGCCAGCAGTCTGCTCCGACTAGCTGCGAGCAGCTCCTACAATGAGCAGTTCTTC. It is translated as CASSLLRLAASSSYNEQFF.

The rearrangement links TRBV4-1 to TRBJ2-7; 10 bases line up with TRBD1. V trimming: 1 base; J trimming: 2 bases; junction bases outside the gene matches: 2. CDR1 MGHRA and CDR2 YSYEKL come from the germline V gene. There are 15 residues in the CDR3. CDR3 sequence (DNA): TGCGCCAGCAGCCAAGCCGGGACAGGGGCCTACGAGCAGTACTTC. Encoded protein: CASSQAGTGAYEQYF.

The gene calls are TRBV6-1 and TRBJ2-1; tentative D call: TRBD2 (5 bases). This CDR3 comprises 12 residues. Germline assignment: CDR1 MNHNS and CDR2 SASEGT. Trimming took 5 bases from V and 9 from J, leaving 11 bases between them. The CDR3 region is CASSPDYPEQFF. Written as DNA, the CDR3 is TGTGCCAGCAGTCCTGACTACCCTGAGCAGTTCTTC.

The gene calls are TRBV29-1 and TRBJ2-5, with D maybe TRBD1 (7 bases). V gave up 7 bases and J gave up 5 bases, with 14 bases separating them. This CDR3 is built from 12 residues. Germline V gene data show CDR1 as SQVTM and CDR2 as ANQGSEA. The CDR3 bases are TGCAGCGCCAGGGGGGTGAGGGAGACCCAGTACTTC. The encoded protein is CSARGVRETQYF. The complete variable domain, with remaining parts taken from reference TRBV29-1 and TRBJ2-5, reads SAVISQKPSRDICQRGTSLTIQCQVDSQVTMMFWYRQQPGQSLTLIATANQGSEATYESGFVIDKFPISRPNLTFSTLTVSNMSPEDSSIYLCSARGVRETQYFGPGTRLLVL.

This clone was seen a few times. An end of the junction differs from the germline gene, which may be a read error. The chain employs TRBV6-5 and TRBJ2-7; D possibly corresponds to TRBD1 (5 bases). Germline assignment: CDR1 MNHEY and CDR2 SVGAGI. The CDR3 has 15 residues. The CDR3 region is CASSHSSTGSYEQYF. CDR3 DNA: TGTGCCAGCAGTCACTCGAGTACAGGATCCTACGAGCAGTACTTC.

The CDR3 sequence is CASGDPGLGSYEQYF. CDR3 sequence (DNA): TGTGCCAGCGGGGATCCAGGGTTGGGCTCCTACGAGCAGTACTTC. V is TRBV28 and J is TRBJ2-7, with D perhaps matching TRBD1 (5 bases). Germline V lookup: CDR1 MDHEN, CDR2 SYDVKM. The CDR3 has 15 amino acids. Deletions cut 8 bases from V and 0 bases from J, with 17 bases between.

The V gene is TRBV18, the J gene TRBJ1-1; a weak D match, TRBD1 (6 bases). Germline CDR1 KGHSH, CDR2 LQKENI. The CDR3 spans 13 residues. The V gene lost 2 bases and the J gene lost 6 bases, with 10 bases spanning the gap. CDR3 bases: TGTGCCAGCTCACCAGCCCGGACAGCTGAAGCTTTCTTT. It codes for CASSPARTAEAFF.

The rearrangement joins TRBV5-1 to TRBJ2-7, with TRBD2 as a possible D gene (5 bases). Trimming removed 3 bases at V and 2 bases at J, with 12 bases between. The CDR3 has 14 residues. Germline V gene data show CDR1 as SGHRS and CDR2 as YFSETQ. DNA for the CDR3: TGCGCCAGCAGCTCGCGGGTAATGACCTACGAGCAGTACTTC. This encodes CASSSRVMTYEQYF.

The V call is TRBV11-2, the J call TRBJ2-2; a weak D match, TRBD2 (6 bases). Germline V CDR1 and CDR2: SGHAT, FQNNGV. V was cut by 5 bases and J by 10 bases, with 11 bases left in between. The CDR3 totals 12 residues. CDR3 region: CASSPRGLELFF. In DNA form, the CDR3 reads TGTGCCAGCAGCCCCCGGGGGTTGGAGCTGTTTTTT.

This chain connects TRBV6-6 to TRBJ2-7, with D possibly being TRBD1 or TRBD2 (5 bases each). Germline values: CDR1 MNHNY, CDR2 SVGAGI (reference sequence). Trimming took 2 bases from V and 2 from J, leaving 13 bases between them. The CDR3 is made up of 15 amino acids. As DNA, the CDR3 is TGTGCCAGCAGTTACACTGGGGGTCACGCCTACGAGCAGTACTTC. It codes for CASSYTGGHAYEQYF.

The J gene is TRBJ2-5, the V gene TRBV4-1; no definite D call. CDR1 is MGHRA and CDR2 is YSYEKL in the germline V gene. V gave up 0 bases and J gave up 5 bases, with 7 bases separating them. This CDR3 has 13 amino acids. The CDR3, as DNA: TGCGCCAGCAGCCAAGATGATCAGGAGACCCAGTACTTC. It encodes CASSQDDQETQYF.

The chain uses TRBV4-3 and TRBJ1-2; D is possibly TRBD1 (5 bases). The CDR3 covers 16 residues. Per germline, CDR1 LGHNA and CDR2 YSLEER. With 0 bases removed from V and 6 bases from J, the gap between germline ends came to 17 bases. The CDR3 protein is CASSQDLYSRGDGYTF. CDR3 in DNA: TGCGCCAGCAGCCAAGATCTCTACAGTCGAGGGGATGGCTACACCTTC.

V gene TRBV5-1 combines with J gene TRBJ2-2, with 10 nucleotides matching TRBD2. Germline V CDR1 and CDR2: SGHRS, YFSETQ. This CDR3 region has 17 residues. With V trimmed by 4 bases and J by 8 bases, 14 bases remained unmatched. DNA for the CDR3: TGCGCCAGCAGCCCAAGCACTAGCGGGACCGCTGGGGGGGAGCTGTTTTTT. Amino acid sequence: CASSPSTSGTAGGELFF.

This sequence joins TRBV10-2 and TRBJ2-1; 10 positions agree with TRBD2. This CDR3 spans 16 amino acids. J gave up 5 bases and V 2 bases, and 6 bases lay outside the gene matches. Per the germline V gene, CDR1 is WSHSY and CDR2 is SAAADI. The CDR3 sequence is CASSEPWTSGNNEQFF. The DNA of the CDR3 is TGCGCCAGCAGTGAGCCTTGGACTAGCGGAAACAATGAGCAGTTCTTC.

The chain couples TRBV4-1 to TRBJ1-5; D may be TRBD1 (5 bases). Germline loops: CDR1 MGHRA, CDR2 YSYEKL. V lost 0 bases and J 1 base, leaving 13 bases between the germline ends. There are 17 residues in the CDR3. The CDR3 reads CASSQDSTRGSNQPQHF. The CDR3 nucleotides are TGCGCCAGCAGCCAAGATAGTACACGGGGGAGCAATCAGCCCCAGCATTTT.

The V call is TRBV6-5, the J call TRBJ2-7, with TRBD1 matching over 8 bases. The CDR3 spans 13 residues. Unmatched junction bases numbered 3, after V lost 5 bases and J lost 3 bases. Looked up from germline, CDR1 is MNHEY and CDR2 is SVGAGI. The CDR3 protein is CASSPGTGYEQYF. The CDR3 region has the DNA TGTGCCAGCAGTCCAGGGACAGGCTACGAGCAGTACTTC.

The chain combines TRBV4-3 with TRBJ2-1, with 7 nucleotides matching TRBD2. Germline CDR1 LGHNA, CDR2 YSLEER. J lost 10 bases, V lost 1 base, and 7 bases had no gene match. The CDR3 is 14 amino acids. The CDR3 sequence: CASSQGQSAGEQFF. CDR3 in DNA: TGCGCCAGCAGCCAAGGTCAGTCAGCGGGAGAGCAGTTCTTC.

About this clone: The same CDR3 arises from other DNA sequences in this sample as well. The chain uses TRBV6-5 and TRBJ2-1; the D is unclear. Trimming cost V 0 bases and J 6 bases, with 0 bases left between them. Germline-derived CDR1 and CDR2 are MNHEY and SVGAGI. The CDR3 covers 11 residues. The CDR3 coding sequence is TGTGCCAGCAGTTACTCCAATGAGCAGTTCTTC. Translating gives CASSYSNEQFF.

This chain links TRBV5-1 with TRBJ2-7; 9 nucleotides align to TRBD1. Germline V gene sequence: CDR1 SGHRS, CDR2 YFSETQ. The V and J ends lost 4 bases and 6 bases, in that order; junction bases with no gene match: 8. The CDR3 extends over 14 amino acids. CDR3 amino acids: CASSPGTGLGEQYF. The CDR3 nucleotides read TGCGCCAGCAGCCCTGGGACAGGGTTGGGCGAGCAGTACTTC.

The table lists this clone with a count of one. The chain links TRBV7-9 to TRBJ1-1; no clear D gene. Trimming pared 6 bases from V and 1 base from J, leaving 15 bases between. The CDR3 is made up of 15 amino acids. Germline V gives CDR1 SEHNR, CDR2 FQNEAQ (reference sequence). The DNA for the CDR3 is TGTGCCAGCAGTTATTGGGAGGCCCCGAACACTGAAGCTTTCTTT. It yields the protein CASSYWEAPNTEAFF.

This clone was seen a single time. The chain joins TRBV2 to TRBJ2-1; perhaps TRBD1 as D (6 bases). The V gene lost 8 bases and the J gene lost 8 bases, with 10 bases spanning the gap. The germline CDR1 and CDR2 sequences are SNHLY and FYNNEI. This CDR3 spans 11 amino acids. CDR3 DNA: TGTGCCAGCCAGGGGTCGGATGAGCAGTTCTTC. It encodes CASQGSDEQFF. Complete variable domain (other parts from reference TRBV2 and TRBJ2-1): EPEVTQTPSHQVTQMGQEVILRCVPISNHLYFYWYRQILGQKVEFLVSFYNNEISEKSEIFDDQFSVERPDGSNFTLKIRSTKLEDSAMYFCASQGSDEQFFGPGTRLTVL.

The rearrangement links TRBV10-3 to TRBJ2-5, with 11 bases aligning to TRBD2. From germline, CDR1 is ENHRY and CDR2 SYGVKD. The CDR3 runs to 18 residues. The trim removed 2 bases at V and 2 bases at J, leaving 10 bases unmatched. CDR3 in amino acids: CAISEGVAGGPGQETQYF. As DNA, the CDR3 is TGTGCCATCAGTGAGGGAGTAGCGGGAGGGCCGGGGCAAGAGACCCAGTACTTC.

The chain couples TRBV6-5 to TRBJ1-5, with 8 nucleotides matching TRBD1. V lost 5 bases, J lost 3 bases, and 6 bases stayed unmatched. The germline CDR1 and CDR2 sequences are MNHEY and SVGAGI. The CDR3 is 15 residues long. The CDR3: CASSPGTGHNQPQHF. Here the CDR3 DNA reads TGTGCCAGCAGTCCAGGGACAGGCCACAATCAGCCCCAGCATTTT.

V is TRBV7-9 and J is TRBJ2-4; 7 bases agree with TRBD2. J was trimmed by 6 bases and V by 4 bases; bases with no gene match: 9. This CDR3 has 15 amino acids. CDR1 and CDR2 (germline): SEHNR, FQNEAQ (reference sequence). Here the CDR3 reads CASSSERTRGNIQYF. In DNA, the CDR3 is TGTGCCAGCAGCTCCGAAAGGACTAGGGGAAACATTCAGTACTTC.

With respect to this clone: The sample has other DNA sequences that encode this CDR3 too. The chain is built from TRBV28 and TRBJ1-5; D is unresolved. The CDR3 covers 14 residues. V lost 3 bases and J 4 bases, leaving 10 bases between the germline ends. Germline V gene lookup returns CDR1 MDHEN and CDR2 SYDVKM. This CDR3 is CASSFRGSNQPQHF. The CDR3 nucleotides are TGTGCCAGCAGTTTTCGAGGATCTAATCAGCCCCAGCATTTT. Full variable domain (remainder filled in from reference TRBV28 and TRBJ1-5): DVKVTQSSRYLVKRTGEKVFLECVQDMDHENMFWYRQDPGLGLRLIYFSYDVKMKEKGDIPEGYSVSREKKERFSLILESASTNQTSMYLCASSFRGSNQPQHFGDGTRLSIL.

The V gene is TRBV7-8, the J gene TRBJ1-6; 9 bases are shared with TRBD1. Looked up from germline, CDR1 is SGHVS and CDR2 is FQNEAQ. The CDR3 sequence is 15 residues long. Trimming at V came to 3 bases and at J to 7 bases, leaving 4 bases not matched to a gene. The CDR3 protein is CASSFGTGRNSPLHF. CDR3 nucleotides: TGTGCCAGCAGCTTCGGGACAGGGAGGAATTCACCCCTCCACTTT.